This T cell receptor (beta chain) emerged from a study of blood T cell repertoires in COVID-19. Across the study: T cells, B-cell-depleted T cells, or PBMCs provided the cDNA or gDNA that served as material.

Produced via immunoSEQ multiplex PCR; TCRdb's table is partial and in-frame only. The profile covers about 160,000 clones, with about 89% appearing a single time and about 2.6% taken by the ten largest. The CDR3 length is 16 residues. Per germline, CDR1 SGHRS and CDR2 YFSETQ. V was pared by 4 bases and J by 1 base, with 8 bases of the junction left unmatched. The sequence derives from a man in his 60s with acute or convalescent COVID-19. Sequenced input: peripheral blood. This sequence joins TRBV5-1 and TRBJ1-3; 7 bases are a match to TRBD1. As DNA, the CDR3 is TGCGCCAGCAGCACGTCGACAGGGCGGTCTGGAAACACCATATATTTT. Amino acids: CASSTSTGRSGNTIYF.